These 3 T cell receptor beta chains share one sample of origin, sequenced in a study of sequential checkpoint blockade in melanoma. Repertoires were generated with immunoSEQ multiplex PCR, while TCRdb's copy carries only in-frame clones and drops some. The sample has under 40,000 clones, more than 70% seen once; the top ten hold roughly an eighth. The treatment denotes: randomized to nivolumab then ipilimumab (arm A) or the reverse (arm B). This material consisted of CD8+ T cells sorted from blood (inferred from file names), taken from a patient given nivolumab and ipilimumab in sequence. The receptors shown here come from a human donor with melanoma.

The V and J genes are TRBV9 and TRBJ2-2; 10 bases are shared with TRBD2. Looked up from germline, CDR1 is SGDLS and CDR2 is YYNGEE. J lost 6 bases, V lost 0 bases, and 2 bases had no gene match. The CDR3 runs 15 residues. The CDR3 protein is CASSVASGSSGELFF. CDR3 coding DNA: TGTGCCAGCAGCGTAGCTAGCGGGAGTTCCGGGGAGCTGTTTTTT.

This clone was seen only a few times. This rearrangement joins TRBV14 to TRBJ1-1; no clear D gene. This CDR3 is built from 13 residues. CDR1 and CDR2 (germline): SGHDN, FVKESK. Between the trimmed V and J ends, which lost 3 bases and 4 bases, there was a span of 9 bases. CDR3 coding DNA: TGTGCCAGCAGCCACCCCGGAGTCACTGAAGCTTTCTTT. Translated: CASSHPGVTEAFF.

The chain carries TRBV25-1 and TRBJ1-5; TRBD1 matches at 9 bases. CDR1 MGHDK and CDR2 SYGVNS come from the germline V gene. Trimming cost V 5 bases and J 3 bases; bases outside gene matches: 2. The CDR3 length is 14 residues. The CDR3, as DNA: TGTGCCAGCAGTCGGACAGGGGCCAATCAGCCCCAGCATTTT. Amino acid sequence: CASSRTGANQPQHF.